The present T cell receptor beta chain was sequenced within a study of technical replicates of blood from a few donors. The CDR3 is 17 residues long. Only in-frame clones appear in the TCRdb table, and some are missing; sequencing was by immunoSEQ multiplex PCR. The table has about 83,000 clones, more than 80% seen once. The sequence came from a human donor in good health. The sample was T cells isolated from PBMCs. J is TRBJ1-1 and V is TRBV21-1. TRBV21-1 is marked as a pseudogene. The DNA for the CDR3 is TGTGCCAGCAGCCCCCCGGGTAGAGGGCGGGGGAACACTGAAGCTTTCTTT. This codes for CASSPPGRGRGNTEAFF.